This is a list of T cell receptor beta chains from one sample in a study of cytomegalovirus exposure and HLA in healthy donors. Profiling relied on immunoSEQ multiplex PCR, and the TCRdb table lists in-frame clones only, not all of them. Of about 120,000 clones listed, over 75% are singletons. The sequencing input was PBMCs. Source of these receptors: a woman aged 18-29 years in good health and CMV-seronegative. The CDR3 runs from the conserved cysteine through the conserved F or W. The D gene is left open where the match is weak. Size is omitted from some rows. Given values are once, few, many or a class for expanded clones.

>14|.|TRBV4-1|TRBJ1-4|.
CASTGVPTNEKLFF
TGCGCCAGCACGGGGGTACCAACTAATGAAAAACTGTTTTTT
>17|.|TRBV5-6|TRBJ1-2|once
CASIFKEGREVNYGYTF
TGTGCCAGCATCTTCAAGGAGGGAAGGGAAGTTAACTATGGCTACACCTTC
>17|TRBD1|TRBV5-6|TRBJ1-2|.
CASSLFPLQGANYGYTF
TGTGCCAGCAGCTTGTTCCCCTTACAGGGGGCAAACTATGGCTACACCTTC
>15|TRBD1|TRBV7-9|TRBJ2-1|.
CASTSGQGSYNEQFF
TGTGCCAGCACCTCTGGACAGGGGTCCTACAATGAGCAGTTCTTC
>14|.|TRBV6-1|TRBJ1-4|.
CASSRMRLDEKLFF
TGTGCCAGCAGTAGGATGAGGTTAGATGAAAAACTGTTTTTT
>14|.|TRBV4-1|TRBJ1-2|.
CASSSYRADYGYTF
TGCGCCAGCAGCTCGTACAGGGCCGACTATGGCTACACCTTC
>15|.|TRBV5-1|TRBJ1-1|.
CASSLVDTRDTEAFF
TGCGCCAGCAGCTTAGTGGACACTCGGGACACTGAAGCTTTCTTT
>17|TRBD1|TRBV18|TRBJ2-3|.
CASSPANRGMSTDTQYF
TGTGCCAGCTCACCAGCGAACAGGGGAATGAGCACAGATACGCAGTATTTT
>11|.|TRBV11-2|TRBJ1-4|.
CASRDLGRLFF
TGTGCCAGCCGCGATCTGGGGCGACTGTTTTTT
>15|.|TRBV11-2|TRBJ1-2|.
CASSLGGGTYYGYTF
TGTGCCAGCAGCTTAGGCGGCGGGACCTACTATGGCTACACCTTC